A single sample is the source of the 2 T cell receptor beta chains below, sequenced in a study of T cells after yellow fever vaccination. Each CDR3 protein is one row after TCRdb ran MiXCR on the 5' RACE reads. The table shows over 300,000 distinct CDR3 sequences, with roughly 3.5% occurring only once. The sequencing here drew on PBMCs, taken on the day of the yellow fever booster vaccination. These receptors were obtained from a man aged 18 to 30 who received the YFV17D yellow fever vaccine.

The rearrangement links TRBV19 to TRBJ1-1, with D perhaps TRBD1 (5 bases). Between the trimmed V and J ends, which lost 3 bases and 12 bases, there was a span of 17 bases. CDR3 length equals 13 residues. Germline values: CDR1 LNHDA, CDR2 SQIVND (reference sequence). Here the CDR3 reads CASSMGQTVPTFF. The CDR3 DNA sequence: TGTGCCAGTAGTATGGGGCAGACCGTGCCCACTTTCTTT.

This clonotype showed up many times. The V gene is TRBV5-1, the J gene TRBJ1-1, with D uncertain. Trimming removed 1 base at V and 3 bases at J, with 7 bases between. The CDR3 spans 13 residues. In germline, CDR1 is SGHRS, CDR2 YFSETQ. The CDR3 protein is CASSLTRDTEAFF. The CDR3 coding sequence is TGCGCCAGCAGCTTGACCCGCGACACTGAAGCTTTCTTT.